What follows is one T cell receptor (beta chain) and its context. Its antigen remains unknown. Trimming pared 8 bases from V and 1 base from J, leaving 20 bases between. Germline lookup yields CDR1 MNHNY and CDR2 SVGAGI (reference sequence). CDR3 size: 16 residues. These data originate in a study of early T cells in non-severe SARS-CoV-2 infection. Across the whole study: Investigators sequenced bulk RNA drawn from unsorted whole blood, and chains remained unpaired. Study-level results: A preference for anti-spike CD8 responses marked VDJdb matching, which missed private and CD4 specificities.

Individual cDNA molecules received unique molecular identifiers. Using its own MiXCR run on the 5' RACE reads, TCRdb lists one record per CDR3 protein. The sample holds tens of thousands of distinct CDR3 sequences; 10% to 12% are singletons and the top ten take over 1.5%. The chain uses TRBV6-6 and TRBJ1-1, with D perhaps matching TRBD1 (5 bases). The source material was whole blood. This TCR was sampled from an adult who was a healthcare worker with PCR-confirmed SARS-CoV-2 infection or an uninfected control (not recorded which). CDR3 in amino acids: CASVGRQTEKNTEAFF. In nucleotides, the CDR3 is TGTGCCAGCGTAGGGCGACAGACAGAAAAGAACACTGAAGCTTTCTTT.